The present TCR beta chain was sequenced within a study of T cell repertoires in cytomegalovirus infection. Study-level information: HLA-C-restricted CMV epitopes, recently identified, and well-studied HLA-B-restricted ones were used by the study. CMV infection together with matching HLA type was indicated by public TCR beta signatures.

Study findings and constraints: Accumulated public TCR beta family frequency recognized individuals carrying CMV together with the relevant HLA. The ex vivo response was dominated by HLA-C-restricted CMV-specific TCR beta clonotypes.

Notes on this clonotype: Its antigen is not identified.

TCRdb itself ran the reads through MiXCR, one entry per CDR3 protein. The data show some 480,000 distinct CDR3 sequences, with roughly a third seen just once and roughly 15% held by the top ten. V was shortened by 0 bases and J by 4 bases, with 9 bases between the two germline ends. From germline, CDR1 is MNHGY and CDR2 SAAAGT. There are 14 residues in the CDR3. Material: cultured PBMCs, obtained from culture after CMV antigen stimulation. V and J are TRBV6-8 and TRBJ1-1, with no clear D. This receptor was identified in a human donor in good health (CMV status not recorded). Some clones in this sample may be carry-over from other donors' samples. CDR3 DNA: TGTGCCAGCAGTTACTCGAGCGTAATCACTGAAGCTTTCTTT. Protein: CASSYSSVITEAFF.